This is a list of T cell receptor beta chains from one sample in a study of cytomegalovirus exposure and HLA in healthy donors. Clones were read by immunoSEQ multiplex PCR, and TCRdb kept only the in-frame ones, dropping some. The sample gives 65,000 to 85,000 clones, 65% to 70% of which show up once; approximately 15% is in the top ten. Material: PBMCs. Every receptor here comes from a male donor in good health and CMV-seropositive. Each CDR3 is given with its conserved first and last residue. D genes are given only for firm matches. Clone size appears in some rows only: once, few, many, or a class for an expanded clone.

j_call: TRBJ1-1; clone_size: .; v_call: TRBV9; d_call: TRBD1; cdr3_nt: TGTGCCAGCAGCGTAGGGGGCGGGGCAGGGGGCACTGAAGCTTTCTTT; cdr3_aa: CASSVGGGAGGTEAFF
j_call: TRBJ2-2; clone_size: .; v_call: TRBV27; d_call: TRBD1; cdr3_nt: TGTGCCAGCACCATTACCGTCACAGGGGGGCCGACCGGGGAGCTGTTTTTT; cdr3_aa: CASTITVTGGPTGELFF
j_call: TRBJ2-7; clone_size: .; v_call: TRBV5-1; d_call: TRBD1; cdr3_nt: TGCGCCAGCAGAGCTAATACCGGGACAGCCTTCTACGAGCAGTACTTC; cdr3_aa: CASRANTGTAFYEQYF
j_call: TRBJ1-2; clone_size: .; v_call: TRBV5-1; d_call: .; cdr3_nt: TGCGCCAGCAGCTTGACCCCATGGACTCGCTATGGCTACACCTTC; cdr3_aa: CASSLTPWTRYGYTF
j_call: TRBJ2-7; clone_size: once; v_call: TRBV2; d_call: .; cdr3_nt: TGTGCCAGCAGTAATAACAGGGACCACTACGAGCAGTACTTC; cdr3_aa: CASSNNRDHYEQYF
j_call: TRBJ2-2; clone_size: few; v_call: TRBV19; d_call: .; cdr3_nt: TGTGCCAGTAGTATAGGGGGCAGTACCGGGGAGCTGTTTTTT; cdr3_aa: CASSIGGSTGELFF
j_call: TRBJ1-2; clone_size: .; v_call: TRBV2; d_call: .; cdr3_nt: TGTGCCAGCAATCGAGCCGGGACTAGGAGTGGCTACACCTTC; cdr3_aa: CASNRAGTRSGYTF
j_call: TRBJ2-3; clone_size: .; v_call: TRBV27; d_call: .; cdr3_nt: TGTGCCAGCAGTTTAGAGGGTTATTGGACAGATACGCAGTATTTT; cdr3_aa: CASSLEGYWTDTQYF
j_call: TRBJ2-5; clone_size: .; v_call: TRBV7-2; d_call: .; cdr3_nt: TGTGCCAGCAGCTTAGTTACGGGGAAAGAGACCCAGTACTTC; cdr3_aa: CASSLVTGKETQYF
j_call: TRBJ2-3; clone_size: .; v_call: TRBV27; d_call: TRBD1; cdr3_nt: TGTGCCAGCAGTTCACAGGGACAGAGACGCACAGATACGCAGTATTTT; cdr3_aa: CASSSQGQRRTDTQYF
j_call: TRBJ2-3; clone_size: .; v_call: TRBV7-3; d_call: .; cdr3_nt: TGTGCCAGCAGTTTAAATAGCGGTATAGATACGCAGTATTTT; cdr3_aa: CASSLNSGIDTQYF
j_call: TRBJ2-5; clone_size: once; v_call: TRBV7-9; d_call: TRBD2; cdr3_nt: TGTGCCAGCAGCTTAAATACGGGGGGGGAGACCCAGTACTTC; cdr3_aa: CASSLNTGGETQYF
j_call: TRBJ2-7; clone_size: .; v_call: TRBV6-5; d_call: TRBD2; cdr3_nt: TGTGCCAGCAGCTTACTAGCGGGAGGGCCCTACGAGCAGTACTTC; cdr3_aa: CASSLLAGGPYEQYF
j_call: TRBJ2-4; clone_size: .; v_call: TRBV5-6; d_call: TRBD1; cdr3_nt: TGTGCCAGCAGCTTGGGCAGGGGGAGTGACATTCAGTACTTC; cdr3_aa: CASSLGRGSDIQYF
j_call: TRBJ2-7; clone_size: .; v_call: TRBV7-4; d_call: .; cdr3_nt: TGTGCCAGCAGCTTAGCGCTTACTAGTATATACGAGCAGTACTTC; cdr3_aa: CASSLALTSIYEQYF
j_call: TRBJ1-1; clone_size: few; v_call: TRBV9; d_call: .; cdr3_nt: TGTGCCAGCAGCGTCATTGAGTCGAACACTGAAGCTTTCTTT; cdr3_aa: CASSVIESNTEAFF
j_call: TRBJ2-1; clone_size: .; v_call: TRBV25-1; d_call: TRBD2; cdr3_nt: TGTGCCAGCAGTGAATGGGGGGCGGGGGGGAATGAGCAGTTCTTC; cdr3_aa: CASSEWGAGGNEQFF
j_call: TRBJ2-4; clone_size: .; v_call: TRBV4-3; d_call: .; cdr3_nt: TGCGCCAGCAGCCAAGATCTCGTCTCCAAAAACATTCAGTACTTC; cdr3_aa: CASSQDLVSKNIQYF
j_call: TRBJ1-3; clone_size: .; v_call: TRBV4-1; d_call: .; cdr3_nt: TGCGCCAGCAGCCAAGAAAGGGGGTCTGGAAACACCATATATTTT; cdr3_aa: CASSQERGSGNTIYF
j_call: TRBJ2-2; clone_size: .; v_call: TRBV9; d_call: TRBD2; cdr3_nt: TGTGCCAGCAGCGTAGACGCGGGGGTCAACACCGGGGAGCTGTTTTTT; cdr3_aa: CASSVDAGVNTGELFF
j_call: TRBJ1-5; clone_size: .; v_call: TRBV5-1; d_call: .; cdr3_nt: TGCGCCAGCAGCTTGGCCGGGGGGCAGGGTCAGCCCCAGCATTTT; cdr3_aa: CASSLAGGQGQPQHF
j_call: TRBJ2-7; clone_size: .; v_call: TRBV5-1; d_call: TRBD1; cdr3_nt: TGCGCCAGCAGCGGGACAGGGGGCGCATTCGAGCAGTACTTC; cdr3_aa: CASSGTGGAFEQYF
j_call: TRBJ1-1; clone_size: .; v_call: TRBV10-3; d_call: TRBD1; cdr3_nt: TGTGCCATCAGTGAGTCAAACAGCAGGGGGAAGGCTGAAGCTTTCTTT; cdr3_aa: CAISESNSRGKAEAFF
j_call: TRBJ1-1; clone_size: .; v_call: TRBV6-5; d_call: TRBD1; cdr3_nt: TGTGCCAGCAGTTACTCGACAGGGTATGAAGCTTTCTTT; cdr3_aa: CASSYSTGYEAFF
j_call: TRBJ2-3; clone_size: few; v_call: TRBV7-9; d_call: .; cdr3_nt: TGTGCCAGCAGCTTAGAAATATCGGCAGGGGGGACAGATACGCAGTATTTT; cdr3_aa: CASSLEISAGGTDTQYF
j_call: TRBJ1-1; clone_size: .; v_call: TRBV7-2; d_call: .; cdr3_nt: TGTGCCAGCAGCTTAGAAGCAGGTCGGAACACTGAAGCTTTCTTT; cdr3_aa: CASSLEAGRNTEAFF
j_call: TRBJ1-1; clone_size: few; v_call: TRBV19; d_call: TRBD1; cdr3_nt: TGTGCCAGTAGGGGACAGGGACACCTTAACACTGAAGCTTTCTTT; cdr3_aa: CASRGQGHLNTEAFF
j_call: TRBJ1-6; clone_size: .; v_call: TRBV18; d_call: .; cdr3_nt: TGTGCCAGCTCACCAGGGCCGGCAGCTCGTCGCACCTATAATTCACCCCTCCACTTT; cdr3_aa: CASSPGPAARRTYNSPLHF
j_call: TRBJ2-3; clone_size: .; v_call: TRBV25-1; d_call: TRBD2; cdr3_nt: TGTGCCAGCAGTGATCCCAGGGTGACTAGCGGGGCAGCAGATACGCAGTATTTT; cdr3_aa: CASSDPRVTSGAADTQYF
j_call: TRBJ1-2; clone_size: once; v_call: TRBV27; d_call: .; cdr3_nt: TGTGCCAGCAGTCCCCTGGGAGGGGGATCGAACTATGGCTACACCTTC; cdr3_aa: CASSPLGGGSNYGYTF
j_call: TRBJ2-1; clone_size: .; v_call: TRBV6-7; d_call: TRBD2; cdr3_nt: TGTGCCAGCAGTTGGACTAGCCCCTACAATGAGCAGTTCTTC; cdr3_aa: CASSWTSPYNEQFF
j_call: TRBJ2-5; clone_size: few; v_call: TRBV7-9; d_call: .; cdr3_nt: TGTGCCAGCAGCTTTCGGAGCAAAGAGACCCAGTACTTC; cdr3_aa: CASSFRSKETQYF
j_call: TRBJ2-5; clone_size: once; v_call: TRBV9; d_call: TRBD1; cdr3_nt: TGTGCCAGCAGCGAGGGGGCCCAAGAGACCCAGTACTTC; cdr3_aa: CASSEGAQETQYF
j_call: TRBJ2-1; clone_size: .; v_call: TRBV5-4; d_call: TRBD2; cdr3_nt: TGTGCCAGCAGCCGAGCGGGAGCCTCGTACAATGAGCAGTTCTTC; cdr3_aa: CASSRAGASYNEQFF
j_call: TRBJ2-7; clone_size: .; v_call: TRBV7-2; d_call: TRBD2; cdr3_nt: TGTGCCAGCAAGGGACTAGCGGGGGGGTCTGAGCAGTACTTC; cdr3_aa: CASKGLAGGSEQYF
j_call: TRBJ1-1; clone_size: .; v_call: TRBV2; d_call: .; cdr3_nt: TGTGCCAGCAGTGAAGCAGCGCCTGGGAACACTGAAGCTTTCTTT; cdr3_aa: CASSEAAPGNTEAFF
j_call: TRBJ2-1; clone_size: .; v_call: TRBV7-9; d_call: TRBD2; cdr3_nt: TGTGCCAGCAGCCCTCTAGCGGGGGACCTTGGTGAGCAGTTCTTC; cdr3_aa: CASSPLAGDLGEQFF
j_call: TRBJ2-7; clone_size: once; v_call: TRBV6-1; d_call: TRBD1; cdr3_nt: TGTGCCAGCAGTGAACTGGAGACAGGGGGTATCCCCTACGAGCAGTACTTC; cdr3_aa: CASSELETGGIPYEQYF
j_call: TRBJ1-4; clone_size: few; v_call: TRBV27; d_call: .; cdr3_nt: TGTGCCAGCAGTCTGACGGACGGGGGAACTAATGAAAAACTGTTTTTT; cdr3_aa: CASSLTDGGTNEKLFF
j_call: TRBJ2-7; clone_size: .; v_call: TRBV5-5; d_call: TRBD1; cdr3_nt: TGTGCCAGCAGCCCCCAGGGGGCCTACGAGCAGTACTTC; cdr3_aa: CASSPQGAYEQYF
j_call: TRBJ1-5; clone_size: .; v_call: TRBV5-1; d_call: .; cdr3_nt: TGCGCCAGCAGCTTGGGAGGCGAGACGAGACAGCCCCAGCATTTT; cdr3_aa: CASSLGGETRQPQHF
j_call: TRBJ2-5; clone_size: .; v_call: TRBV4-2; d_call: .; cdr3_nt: TGTGCCAGCAGCCAAGATAGAGAGACCCAGTACTTC; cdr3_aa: CASSQDRETQYF
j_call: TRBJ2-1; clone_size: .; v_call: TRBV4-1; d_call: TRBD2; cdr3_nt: TGCGCCAGCAGCCATGGGGGGGTTGCTGAGCAGTTCTTC; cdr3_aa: CASSHGGVAEQFF
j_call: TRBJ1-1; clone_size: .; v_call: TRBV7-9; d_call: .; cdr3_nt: TGTTCCAGCAGCCCTCGGAGGGGCGCGGACACTGAAGCTTTCTTT; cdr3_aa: CSSSPRRGADTEAFF
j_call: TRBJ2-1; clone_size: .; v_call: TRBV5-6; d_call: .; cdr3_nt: TGTGCCAGCAGCTTAGGGGGGGTAATGGGCTACAATGAGCAGTTCTTC; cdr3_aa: CASSLGGVMGYNEQFF
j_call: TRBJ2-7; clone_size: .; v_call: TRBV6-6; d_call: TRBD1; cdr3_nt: TGTGCCAGCAGTAATTCGGGACAGGGGGTCGCCTACGAGCAGTACTTC; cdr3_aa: CASSNSGQGVAYEQYF
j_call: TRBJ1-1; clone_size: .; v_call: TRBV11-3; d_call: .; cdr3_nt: TGTGCCAGCAGCTTGGGCAGGGGGAACACTGAAGCTTTCTTT; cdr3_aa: CASSLGRGNTEAFF
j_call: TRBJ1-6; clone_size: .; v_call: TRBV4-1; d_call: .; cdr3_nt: TGCGCCAGCAGCCAAGAGGAATCCGGCAGGGGTAATTCACCCCTCCACTTT; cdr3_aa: CASSQEESGRGNSPLHF
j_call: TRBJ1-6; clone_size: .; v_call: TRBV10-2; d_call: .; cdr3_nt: TGCGCCAGCATGGACCCGGGAGGGAATTCACCCCTCCACTTT; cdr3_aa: CASMDPGGNSPLHF
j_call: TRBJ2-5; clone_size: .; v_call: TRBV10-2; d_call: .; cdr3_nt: TGCGCCAGCAGAGAACAAGCGGCGGAGACCCAGTACTTC; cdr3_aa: CASREQAAETQYF
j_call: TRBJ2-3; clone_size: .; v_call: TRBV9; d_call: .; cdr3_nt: TGTGCCAGCAGCGCCCGACAGGGAGGAACAGATACGCAGTATTTT; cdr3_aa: CASSARQGGTDTQYF
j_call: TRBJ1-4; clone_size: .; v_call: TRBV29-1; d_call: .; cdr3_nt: TGCAGCGTTGAAGGAACAAGAACTAATGAAAAACTGTTTTTT; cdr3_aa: CSVEGTRTNEKLFF
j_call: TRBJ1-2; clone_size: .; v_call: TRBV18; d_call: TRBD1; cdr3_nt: TGTGCCAGCTCCCAGGACAGGTCGGGCTACACCTTC; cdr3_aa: CASSQDRSGYTF
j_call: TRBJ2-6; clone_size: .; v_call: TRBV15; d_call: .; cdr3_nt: TGTGCCACCAGCAGAGGTCAGGTCACTGGGGCCAACGTCCTGACTTTC; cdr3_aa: CATSRGQVTGANVLTF
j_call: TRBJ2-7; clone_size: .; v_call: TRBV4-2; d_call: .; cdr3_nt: TGTGCCAGCAAAGAACAGGTTGAGACCTACGAGCAGTACTTC; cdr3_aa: CASKEQVETYEQYF
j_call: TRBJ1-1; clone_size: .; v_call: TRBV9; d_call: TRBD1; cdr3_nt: TGTGCCAGCAGCCCCAGTCCCGGGACAGGGGCACCTTTCTTT; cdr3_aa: CASSPSPGTGAPFF
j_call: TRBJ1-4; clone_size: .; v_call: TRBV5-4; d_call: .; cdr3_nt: TGTGCCAGCAGCTTGGGGGGGACATCGCTTAATGAAAAACTGTTTTTT; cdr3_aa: CASSLGGTSLNEKLFF